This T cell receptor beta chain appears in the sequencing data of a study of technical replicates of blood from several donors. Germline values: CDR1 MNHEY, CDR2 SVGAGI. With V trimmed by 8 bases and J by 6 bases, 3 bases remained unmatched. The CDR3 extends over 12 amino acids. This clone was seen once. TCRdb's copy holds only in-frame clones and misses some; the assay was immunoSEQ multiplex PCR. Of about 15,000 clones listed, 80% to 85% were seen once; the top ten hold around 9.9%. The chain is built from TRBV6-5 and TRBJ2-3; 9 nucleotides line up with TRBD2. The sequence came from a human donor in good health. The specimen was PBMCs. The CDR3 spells CASQTSGDTQYF. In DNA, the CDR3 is TGTGCCAGCCAGACTAGCGGCGATACGCAGTATTTT.